A single sample gave rise to the 21 T cell receptor beta chains below, sequenced in a study of T cells in Graves' hyperthyroidism and ophthalmopathy. There were TCR beta CDR3 regions amplified from RNA transcripts. The HTBI primer set drove a first-round RT-PCR of the TCR CDR3. TCRdb redid the calling of the multiplex PCR reads with MiXCR, one entry per CDR3 protein. Of 500,000 or so distinct CDR3 sequences in the sample, about 15% were seen once. Sample: blood. Source of these receptors: a woman between 18 and 29 years old with Graves' ophthalmopathy.

This clonotype has a handful of counts. CDR3 in amino acids: CASSFESNTGELFF. The CDR3 region has the DNA TGTGCCAGCAGTTTCGAATCCAACACCGGGGAGCTGTTTTTT. The rearrangement links TRBV12-3 or TRBV12-4 to TRBJ2-2; no definite D call. Trimming pared 3 bases from V and 2 bases from J, leaving 7 bases between. The CDR3 covers 14 residues.

This sequence joins TRBV4-1 and TRBJ2-2; D possibly uses TRBD1 or TRBD2 (5 bases each). Deletions cut 7 bases from V and 5 bases from J, with 17 bases between. This CDR3 contains 15 residues. Germline CDR1 and CDR2: MGHRA and YSYEKL. CDR3 loop: CASTLTQGDTGELFF. CDR3 nucleotides: TGCGCCAGCACCTTGACGCAGGGAGATACCGGGGAGCTGTTTTTT.

The sample holds many counts of this clonotype. The chain combines TRBV20-1 with TRBJ2-1; D is uncertain. The V gene's germline CDR1 is DFQATT and CDR2 SNEGSKA (reference sequence). The CDR3 has 16 amino acids. The ends were cut back, 1 base at V and 2 bases at J, with 15 bases in the middle. CDR3 residues: CSARGYMQNTYNEQFF. The CDR3 DNA follows: TGCAGTGCTAGAGGGTACATGCAGAACACCTACAATGAGCAGTTCTTC.

This clonotype was counted ten times or more. This chain links TRBV24-1 with TRBJ1-5; the D is unclear. Trimming took 0 bases from V and 3 from J, leaving 8 bases between them. Germline assignment: CDR1 KGHDR and CDR2 SFDVKD. CDR3 size: 15 residues. The CDR3 DNA reads TGTGCCACCAGTGATTTGGGAGGGCCCAATCAGCCCCAGCATTTT. Its protein is CATSDLGGPNQPQHF.

This clonotype was picked up many times. The rearrangement links TRBV7-2 to TRBJ2-7, with TRBD1 matching over 9 bases. This CDR3 comprises 15 residues. Trimming took 1 base from V and 2 from J; bases not matched to a gene: 3. Germline assignment: CDR1 SGHTA and CDR2 FQGNSA. CDR3 loop: CASSLDRGPPYEQYF. CDR3 nucleotide sequence: TGTGCCAGCAGCTTAGACAGGGGGCCCCCCTACGAGCAGTACTTC.

This clonotype was observed at least ten times. The rearrangement uses TRBV3-1 and TRBJ1-3; D gene ambiguous. CDR3 length: 17 residues. CDR1 is LGHDT and CDR2 is YNNKEL in the germline V gene (reference sequence). Trimming stripped 4 bases from V and 2 bases from J, with 18 bases between. The CDR3 region has the DNA TGTGCCAGCAGCCTCCGAGGCAAGGGCTCCCCTGGAAACACCATATATTTT. Its translation is CASSLRGKGSPGNTIYF.

This clonotype has a count of ten or more. The gene calls are TRBV4-2 and TRBJ2-1, with D maybe TRBD2 (6 bases). The CDR3 is made up of 15 amino acids. The ends were cut back, 0 bases at V and 5 bases at J, with 11 bases in the middle. The germline V gene encodes CDR1 LGHNA and CDR2 YNFKEQ. The CDR3 region has the DNA TGTGCCAGCAGCCAAGATGGCGGAGGGGACAATGAGCAGTTCTTC. This translates into CASSQDGGGDNEQFF.

Note on this clonotype: Since the CDR3 does not end with the conserved phenylalanine or tryptophan, this likely comes from a read error. This chain uses TRBV18 with TRBJ2-7; D remains unclear. Germline V CDR1 and CDR2: KGHSH, LQKENI. This CDR3 region has 16 residues. With 3 bases removed from V and 0 bases from J, the gap between germline ends came to 15 bases. The CDR3 reads CASSPKNSVFSYEQYL. The CDR3 coding sequence is TGTGCCAGCTCACCCAAGAATTCCGTGTTCTCCTACGAGCAGTACCTC.

This clonotype was counted ten times or more. J is TRBJ1-1 and V is TRBV10-3, with a possible D match to TRBD1 (5 bases). The germline V and J ends were trimmed by 4 bases and 4 bases, with 19 bases remaining between them. The CDR3 length is 16 residues. Germline V CDR1 and CDR2: ENHRY, SYGVKD. CDR3 in amino acids: CAISGSGRVGSTEAFF. The CDR3 nucleotides are TGTGCCATCAGTGGATCCGGCAGGGTGGGTAGCACTGAAGCTTTCTTT.

The V gene is TRBV30, the J gene TRBJ2-7, with 8 bases that match TRBD2. The V gene end was trimmed by 1 base and the J gene end by 3 bases; junction bases not matched to a gene: 2. The CDR3 length is 13 residues. Germline V gives CDR1 GTSNPN, CDR2 SVGIG (reference sequence). The CDR3 region is CAWSAGLGYEQYF. The CDR3 region has the DNA TGTGCCTGGAGTGCGGGACTAGGCTACGAGCAGTACTTC.

Many counts were recorded for this clonotype. J is TRBJ2-1 and V is TRBV7-8, with D possibly called TRBD1 or TRBD2 (5 bases each). This CDR3 is 13 amino acids long. Germline V gene sequence: CDR1 SGHVS, CDR2 FQNEAQ. Trimming took off 8 bases at V and 7 bases at J, with 15 bases between the two ends. CDR3 loop: CASGSGARNEQFF. Here the CDR3 DNA reads TGTGCCAGCGGTTCCGGGGCCAGAAATGAGCAGTTCTTC.

In its sample, this clonotype was seen many times. The genes are TRBV28 and TRBJ2-1; TRBD2 agrees at 12 bases. After removal of 5 bases from V and 1 base from J, the junction contained 15 bases not matched to a gene. Per germline, CDR1 MDHEN and CDR2 SYDVKM. The length of the CDR3 is 20 residues. In nucleotides, the CDR3 is TGTGCCAGCAGTACCCACACAGGCTGGGGGACTAGCGGGTCCTACAATGAGCAGTTCTTC. This codes for CASSTHTGWGTSGSYNEQFF.

This clonotype was seen at least ten times. The J gene is TRBJ1-2, the V gene TRBV13; 10 nucleotides align to TRBD1. V gave up 3 bases and J gave up 4 bases; unmatched junction bases: 2. This CDR3 contains 14 residues. Looked up from germline, CDR1 is PRHDT and CDR2 is FYEKMQ (reference sequence). The CDR3 bases are TGTGCCAGCAGCTTGGACAGGGGGACCTATGGCTACACCTTC. Translating it yields CASSLDRGTYGYTF.

This clonotype has a handful of counts. V gene TRBV15 combines with J gene TRBJ1-5; TRBD1 is a possible D gene (5 bases). There are 17 residues in the CDR3. Germline values: CDR1 LNHNV, CDR2 YYDKDF (reference sequence). Trimming pared 2 bases from V and 6 bases from J, leaving 20 bases between. The CDR3 DNA is TGTGCCACCAGCAGACCTCATAGTGGGGGTTTGGGTCAGCCCCAGCATTTT. As protein: CATSRPHSGGLGQPQHF.

This chain joins TRBV4-3 and TRBJ2-1; TRBD1 agrees at 7 bases. The germline CDR1 and CDR2 sequences are LGHNA and YSLEER. CDR3 length: 15 residues. V gave up 3 bases and J gave up 8 bases; unmatched junction bases: 10. The CDR3 sequence: CASSQAHQTGHEQFF. For the CDR3, the DNA is TGCGCCAGCAGCCAGGCCCACCAGACAGGGCATGAGCAGTTCTTC.

Note on this clonotype: This likely comes from a read error, as the CDR3 has no conserved phenylalanine or tryptophan at its end. The chain combines TRBV7-8 with TRBJ2-3; 11 nucleotides line up with TRBD2. V lost 1 base to trimming and J lost 2 bases; unmatched junction nucleotides: 8. The CDR3 is 18 residues long. CDR1 is SGHVS and CDR2 is FQNEAQ in the germline V gene. The CDR3 sequence: CASSLGPPSGRPTDTQYL. The DNA for the CDR3 is TGTGCCAGCAGCTTAGGTCCGCCTAGCGGGAGGCCCACAGATACGCAGTATCTT.

This clonotype was detected once. This chain connects TRBV2 to TRBJ2-7, with TRBD2 matching over 7 bases. V shed 7 bases and J 0 bases; nucleotides not matched to a gene: 3. Germline values: CDR1 SNHLY, CDR2 FYNNEI. The CDR3 has 13 amino acids. Here the CDR3 reads CASNLAVSYEQYF. CDR3 nucleotides: TGTGCCAGCAACCTAGCGGTCTCCTACGAGCAGTACTTC.

The gene calls are TRBV28 and TRBJ1-5, with a weak D call TRBD1 (5 bases). The V gene lost 2 bases and the J gene lost 4 bases, with 12 bases spanning the gap. Germline CDR1 MDHEN, CDR2 SYDVKM. The CDR3 contains 15 residues. CDR3 nucleotide sequence: TGTGCCAGCAGTTTACCCCGGGGGATTAATCAGCCCCAGCATTTT. Translation: CASSLPRGINQPQHF.

Many counts were recorded for this clonotype. The chain carries TRBV7-6 and TRBJ2-3, with a weak D call TRBD1 (5 bases). Germline CDR1 is SGHVS and CDR2 is FNYEAQ. The CDR3 has 13 amino acids. The ends were cut back, 5 bases at V and 7 bases at J, with 13 bases in the middle. CDR3 protein: CASSVNKGNTQYF. The CDR3 coding sequence is TGTGCCAGCAGCGTGAACAAGGGGAATACGCAGTATTTT.

This clonotype came up a few times. The chain has TRBV7-8 and TRBJ1-1; 9 bases are a match to TRBD1. The CDR3 sequence is 17 residues long. With 10 bases clipped from V and 0 bases from J, the junction kept 15 bases outside the gene matches. Germline CDR1 SGHVS, CDR2 FQNEAQ. CDR3 in DNA: TGTGCCATCATCCCGGACAGGGGCGACCGAGTGAACACTGAAGCTTTCTTT. Translating gives CAIIPDRGDRVNTEAFF.

The V gene is TRBV20-1, the J gene TRBJ2-1; no reliable D call. Trimming removed 4 bases from V and 1 base from J, with 14 bases in between. This CDR3 comprises 15 residues. Germline CDR1 reads DFQATT; CDR2 reads SNEGSKA (reference sequence). CDR3 DNA sequence: TGCAGTGCTATAGGTAACGCAGGATCCTACAATGAGCAGTTCTTC. Its protein product is CSAIGNAGSYNEQFF.